This paragraph covers one TCR beta chain sequence. Its specificity is unknown. The CDR3 is made up of 12 amino acids. Germline lookup yields CDR1 MGHRA and CDR2 YSYEKL. Trimming shortened V by 1 base and J by 12 bases, and 7 bases separated the two germline ends. 5'RACE template switching added a universal primer site and UMIs to TCR cDNA. TCRdb re-derived calls from the 5' RACE reads in MiXCR, one entry per CDR3 protein. This sample yields roughly 350,000 distinct CDR3 sequences, of which over 4% are seen a single time; around 24% belongs to the top ten. The data stem from a study of T cells after yellow fever vaccination. Study details: Low-cell-number fractions underwent preparation using SMART-Seq v4 Ultra Low Input. The study's findings and limits: Boosting was followed by the reappearance of most primary-vaccination clones (roughly 95% CD4, about 88% CD8). Shared CD4/CD8 clonotypes were a small share, likely from convergent recombination.

The genes are TRBV4-1 and TRBJ1-6; D gene ambiguous. The specimen comprised PBMCs, sampled 5 days after the yellow fever booster vaccination. This receptor was taken from a man aged 18 to 30 who received the YFV17D yellow fever vaccine. CDR3: CASSQVQQPLHF. CDR3 coding DNA: TGCGCCAGCAGCCAAGTTCAACAACCCCTCCACTTT.